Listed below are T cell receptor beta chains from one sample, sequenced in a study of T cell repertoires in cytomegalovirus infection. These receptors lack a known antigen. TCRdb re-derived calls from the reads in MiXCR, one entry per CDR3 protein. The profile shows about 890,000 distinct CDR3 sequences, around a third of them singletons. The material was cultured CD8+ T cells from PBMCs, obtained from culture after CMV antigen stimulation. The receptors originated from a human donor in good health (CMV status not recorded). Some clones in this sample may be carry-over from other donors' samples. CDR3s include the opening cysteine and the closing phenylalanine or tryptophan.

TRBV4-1 CASSQDRGAYGYTF
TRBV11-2 CASSSPLNTDTQYF
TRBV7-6 CASSLEFPGNYGYTF
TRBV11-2 CASSSYRDRPTGELFF
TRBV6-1 CASGQVNTGELFF
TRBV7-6 CASSSEWLAGADTQYF
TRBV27 CASRGLAGTTGELFF
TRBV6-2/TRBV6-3 CASKGRGPLNEQFF
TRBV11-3 CASSLIWARVHEQFF
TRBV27 CASSLSETGVNQPQHF
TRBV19 CASSFTGQATEAFF
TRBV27 CASSLGFDSPLHF
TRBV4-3 CACSPEGLGNEQFF
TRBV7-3 CASSLRVAGSTDTQYF
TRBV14 CASSQEKTNREPDTQYF
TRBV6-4 CASSASWDSYGYTF
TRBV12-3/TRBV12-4 CASSWEGASANEKLFF
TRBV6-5 CASSWTESYGYTF
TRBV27 CASSRGGYQPQHF
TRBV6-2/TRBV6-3 CATKPLTVEAFF
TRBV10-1 CASSESPGTSSYEQYF
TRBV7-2 CASKGTVENTGELFF
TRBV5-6 CASSLYRTYREDTGELFF
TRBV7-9 CASSLDSEKLFF
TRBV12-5 CASGLSSPGPENEQYF
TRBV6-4 CASSEDRGFDVYGYTF
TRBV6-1 CASSGLLRGAQETQYF
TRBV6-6 CASSYVGGQKETQYF
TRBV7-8 CASSQRWGSQETQYF